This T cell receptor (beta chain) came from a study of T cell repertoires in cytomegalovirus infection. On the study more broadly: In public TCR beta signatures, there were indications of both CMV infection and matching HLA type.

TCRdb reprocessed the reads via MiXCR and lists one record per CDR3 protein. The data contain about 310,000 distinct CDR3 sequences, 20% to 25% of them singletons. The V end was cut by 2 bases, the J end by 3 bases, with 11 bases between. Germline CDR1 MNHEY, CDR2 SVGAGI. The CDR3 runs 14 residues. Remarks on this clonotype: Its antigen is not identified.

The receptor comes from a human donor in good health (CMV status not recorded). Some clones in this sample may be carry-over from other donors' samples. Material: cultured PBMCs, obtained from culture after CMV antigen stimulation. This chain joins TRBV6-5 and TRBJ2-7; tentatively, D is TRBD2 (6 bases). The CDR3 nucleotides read TGTGCCAGCAGTTACCCGGGACTTCTCTACGAGCAGTACGTC. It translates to CASSYPGLLYEQYV.